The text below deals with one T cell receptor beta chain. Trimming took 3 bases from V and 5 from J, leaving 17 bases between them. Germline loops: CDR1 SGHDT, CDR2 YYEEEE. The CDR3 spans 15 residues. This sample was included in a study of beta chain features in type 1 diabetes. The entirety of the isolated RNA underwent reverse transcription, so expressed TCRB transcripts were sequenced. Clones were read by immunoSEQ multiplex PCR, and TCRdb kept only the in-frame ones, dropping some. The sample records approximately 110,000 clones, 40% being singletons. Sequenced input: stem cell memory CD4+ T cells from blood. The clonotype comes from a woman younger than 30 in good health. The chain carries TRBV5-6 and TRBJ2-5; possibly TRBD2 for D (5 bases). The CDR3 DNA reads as TGTGCCAGCAGCTCCGTTATAACTAGTCGGGAGACCCAGTACTTC. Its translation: CASSSVITSRETQYF.